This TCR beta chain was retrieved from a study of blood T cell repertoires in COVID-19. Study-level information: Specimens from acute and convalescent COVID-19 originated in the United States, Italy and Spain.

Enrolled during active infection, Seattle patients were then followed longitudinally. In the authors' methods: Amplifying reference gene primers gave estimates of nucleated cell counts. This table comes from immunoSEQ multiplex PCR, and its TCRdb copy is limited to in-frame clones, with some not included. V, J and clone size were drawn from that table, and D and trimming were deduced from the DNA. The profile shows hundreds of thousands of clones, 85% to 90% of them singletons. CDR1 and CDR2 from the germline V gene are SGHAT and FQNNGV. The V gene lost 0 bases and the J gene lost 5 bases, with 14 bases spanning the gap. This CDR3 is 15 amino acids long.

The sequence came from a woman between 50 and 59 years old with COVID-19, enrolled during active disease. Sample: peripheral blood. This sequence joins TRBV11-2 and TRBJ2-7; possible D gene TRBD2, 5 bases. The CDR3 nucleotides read TGTGCCAGCAGCTTAGATCTCCGGGATATGAACGAGCAGTACTTC. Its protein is CASSLDLRDMNEQYF. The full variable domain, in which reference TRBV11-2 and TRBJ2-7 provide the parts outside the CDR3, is EAGVAQSPRYKIIEKRQSVAFWCNPISGHATLYWYQQILGQGPKLLIQFQNNGVVDDSQLPKDRFSAERLKGVDSTLKIQPAKLEDSAVYLCASSLDLRDMNEQYFGPGTRLTVT.